This TCR beta chain stems from a study of T cells in Graves' hyperthyroidism and ophthalmopathy. The study's findings and limits: Ophthalmopathy was distinguished from stable hyperthyroidism by 13 V-J signatures. The model identified upcoming ophthalmopathy a median approximately 6.5 months ahead of onset. Blood also showed most of the thyroid clonotypes that were expanded above 0.001.

Inclusion characteristics of ophthalmopathy patients comprised a Clinical Activity Score of at least 3, a NOSPECS grade of at least 4, and duration under 3 months. RNA transcripts gave rise to amplified TCR beta CDR3 regions. HTBI primers were the set used in a first-round RT-PCR of the TCR CDR3. TCRdb reprocessed the multiplex PCR reads with MiXCR, giving one entry per CDR3 protein. The sample shows a few hundred thousand distinct CDR3 sequences, about 18% of them seen only once. The CDR3 spans 12 residues. Trimming cost V 3 bases and J 8 bases, with 8 bases left between them. Germline V gene lookup returns CDR1 KGHSH and CDR2 LQKENI. This clonotype was observed a few times. As yet, its antigen is unknown.

The rearrangement links TRBV18 to TRBJ1-3; D ambiguous. The specimen was blood. This clonotype originated in a man aged 18 to 29 with Graves' ophthalmopathy. The CDR3 DNA sequence: TGTGCCAGCTCACCGACCCTGGACACCATATATTTT. This codes for CASSPTLDTIYF. The full variable domain, rest sourced from reference TRBV18 and TRBJ1-3, is NAGVMQNPRHLVRRRGQEARLRCSPMKGHSHVYWYRQLPEEGLKFMVYLQKENIIDESGMPKERFSAEFPKEGPSILRIQQVVRGDSAAYFCASSPTLDTIYFGEGSWLTVV.